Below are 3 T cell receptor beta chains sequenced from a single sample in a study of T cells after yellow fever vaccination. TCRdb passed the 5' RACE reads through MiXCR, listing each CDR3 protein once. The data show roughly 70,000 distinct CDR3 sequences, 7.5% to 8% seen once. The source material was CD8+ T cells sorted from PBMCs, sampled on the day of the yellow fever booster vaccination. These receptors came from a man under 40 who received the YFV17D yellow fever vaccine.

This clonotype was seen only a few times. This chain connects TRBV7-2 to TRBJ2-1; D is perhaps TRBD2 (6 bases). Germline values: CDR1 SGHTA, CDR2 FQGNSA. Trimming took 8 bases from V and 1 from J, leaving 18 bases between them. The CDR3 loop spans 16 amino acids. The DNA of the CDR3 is TGTGCCAGCGTTTACCTGGAGGGCGGTTCCTACAATGAGCAGTTCTTC. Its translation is CASVYLEGGSYNEQFF.

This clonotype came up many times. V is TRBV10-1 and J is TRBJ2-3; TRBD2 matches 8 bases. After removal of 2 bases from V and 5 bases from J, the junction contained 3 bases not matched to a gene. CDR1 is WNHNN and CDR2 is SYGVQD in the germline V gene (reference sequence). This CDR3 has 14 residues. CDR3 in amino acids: CASSEAGGLDTQYF. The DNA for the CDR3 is TGCGCCAGCAGTGAGGCGGGAGGATTAGATACGCAGTATTTT.

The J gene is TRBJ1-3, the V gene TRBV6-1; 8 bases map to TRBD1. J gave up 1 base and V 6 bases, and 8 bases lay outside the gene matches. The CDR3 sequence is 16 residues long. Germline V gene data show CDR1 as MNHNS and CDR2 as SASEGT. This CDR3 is CASSDYQGASGNTIYF. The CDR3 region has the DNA TGTGCCAGCAGCGACTACCAGGGGGCGTCTGGAAACACCATATATTTT.